These 27 T cell receptor beta chains came from one sample sequenced in a study of blood T cells in healthy people across ages. Primed by a sample-barcoded 5' primer and a J-beta primer mix, a second PCR proceeded for 7 to 11 cycles. TCRdb independently ran MiXCR on the 5' RACE reads; one entry per CDR3 protein. The repertoire includes about 1.5 million distinct CDR3 sequences, approximately 39% of them detected once, and more than 4% sits in the top ten. The source material was blood. All receptors come from a woman aged 18-29 years in good health.

The J gene is TRBJ2-3, the V gene TRBV7-2; D gene unclear. Germline CDR1 SGHTA, CDR2 FQGNSA. Trimming removed 2 bases from V and 8 bases from J, with 11 bases in between. There are 13 residues in the CDR3. As DNA, the CDR3 is TGTGCCAGCAGCTTACAGTCATCGGGTACGCAGTATTTT. Translation gives CASSLQSSGTQYF.

This clonotype was seen at least ten times. This rearrangement joins TRBV7-2 to TRBJ2-3; D may be TRBD2 (5 bases). Deletions cut 1 base from V and 0 bases from J, with 8 bases between. This CDR3 has 15 residues. CDR1 SGHTA and CDR2 FQGNSA come from the germline V gene. The CDR3 DNA follows: TGTGCCAGCAGCTTAGTAGCGTATAGCACAGATACGCAGTATTTT. Its protein product is CASSLVAYSTDTQYF.

This clonotype was detected a few times. This rearrangement joins TRBV5-6 to TRBJ2-1, with D unclear. V lost 4 bases to trimming and J lost 6 bases, with 14 bases between them. Germline CDR1 reads SGHDT; CDR2 reads YYEEEE. The CDR3 extends over 14 amino acids. This chain's CDR3 is CASSNTETLNEQFF. DNA of the CDR3: TGTGCCAGCAGCAATACAGAGACCCTCAATGAGCAGTTCTTC.

V gene TRBV4-3 combines with J gene TRBJ1-2, with 7 bases lining up with TRBD1. Germline loops: CDR1 LGHNA, CDR2 YSLEER. V was pared by 0 bases and J by 3 bases, with 7 bases of the junction left unmatched. The CDR3 has 16 amino acids. The CDR3 coding sequence is TGCGCCAGCAGCCAAGACAGTAGACAGGGCGACTATGGCTACACCTTC. This sequence encodes CASSQDSRQGDYGYTF.

This clonotype was seen only a few times. The chain couples TRBV14 to TRBJ1-3; D is ambiguous. The ends were cut back, 0 bases at V and 0 bases at J, with 6 bases in the middle. CDR1 SGHDN and CDR2 FVKESK come from the germline V gene. The CDR3 is 15 residues long. The CDR3 DNA reads TGTGCCAGCAGCCAAGATTACAGCTCTGGAAACACCATATATTTT. Its translation: CASSQDYSSGNTIYF.

The V gene is TRBV6-6, the J gene TRBJ1-5; tentatively, D is TRBD1 (5 bases). Germline V gene sequence: CDR1 MNHNY, CDR2 SVGAGI (reference sequence). The CDR3 totals 16 residues. V was cut by 5 bases and J by 4 bases, with 18 bases left in between. In nucleotides, the CDR3 is TGTGCCAGCAGTAACCGGGACCCCGCCGAAAATCAGCCCCAGCATTTT. Encoded protein: CASSNRDPAENQPQHF.

The CDR3 region has the DNA TGTGCCAGCAGCCTTGACAGGGGAGAAGACACAGATACGCAGTATTTT. Its protein product is CASSLDRGEDTDTQYF. V is TRBV7-9 and J is TRBJ2-3; 8 bases are a match to TRBD1. CDR1 is SEHNR, CDR2 FQNEAQ, per germline (reference sequence). The trim removed 5 bases at V and 2 bases at J, leaving 9 bases unmatched. The CDR3 totals 16 residues.

This clonotype occurred many times. The CDR3 is CSATRTGGSTDTQYF. CDR3 nucleotides: TGCAGCGCCACACGGACAGGGGGAAGCACAGATACGCAGTATTTT. This chain uses TRBV29-1 with TRBJ2-3, with 10 bases aligning to TRBD1. Germline V gene data show CDR1 as SQVTM and CDR2 as ANQGSEA. The CDR3 runs to 15 residues. V shed 7 bases and J 0 bases; nucleotides not matched to a gene: 7.

A remark on this clonotype: A read error may produce the germline difference seen at one junction end. The gene calls are TRBV6-5 and TRBJ2-1; D is possibly TRBD1 (6 bases). The tail of the sequence fits TRBJ2-7 better, so the J call may be wrong. The germline V gene has CDR1 MNHEY and CDR2 SVGAGI. The CDR3 is 16 amino acids. The CDR3 DNA reads as TGTACCAGCAGTTCGTCCCAGGGGTCCTCCTACAATGAGCAGTACTTC. Translation: CTSSSSQGSSYNEQYF.

This clonotype was seen only a few times. The V call is TRBV3-1, the J call TRBJ2-7; D is possibly TRBD1 or TRBD2 (5 bases each). The CDR3 is 14 amino acids. The germline V and J ends were trimmed by 6 bases and 7 bases, with 19 bases remaining between them. Germline CDR1 LGHDT, CDR2 YNNKEL (reference sequence). This CDR3 is CASRPGGAAGEQYF. The DNA for the CDR3 is TGTGCCAGCAGACCTGGGGGAGCCGCGGGTGAGCAGTACTTC.

This clonotype has a handful of counts. The chain carries TRBV23-1 and TRBJ1-5; tentatively, D is TRBD1 (6 bases). TRBV23-1 falls under the ORF class, with uncertain function. Between the trimmed V and J ends, which lost 2 bases and 1 base, there was a span of 12 bases. The CDR3 runs to 16 residues. The CDR3 is CASSQRGQLSNQPQHF. The DNA of the CDR3 is TGCGCCAGCAGTCAACGAGGACAGTTAAGCAATCAGCCCCAGCATTTT.

This clonotype was found once. CDR3 nucleotide sequence: TGTGCCAGCAGCGAGGGACTAGCGGCCTACACAGATACGCAGTATTTT. Translating it yields CASSEGLAAYTDTQYF. The chain combines TRBV9 with TRBJ2-3; TRBD2 matches 11 bases. The CDR3 loop spans 16 amino acids. The V and J ends lost 3 bases and 2 bases, in that order; junction bases with no gene match: 5. Germline assignment: CDR1 SGDLS and CDR2 YYNGEE.

This chain connects TRBV12-3 or TRBV12-4 to TRBJ1-1, with 7 nucleotides matching TRBD1. V lost 6 bases, J lost 5 bases, and 12 bases stayed unmatched. The CDR3 consists of 15 residues. The CDR3 is CASRSGKGDRTEAFF. The CDR3 DNA sequence: TGTGCCAGCAGGTCGGGCAAGGGGGACAGAACTGAAGCTTTCTTT.

The chain links TRBV9 to TRBJ2-1; 7 bases are shared with TRBD2. This CDR3 has 15 residues. The germline V gene encodes CDR1 SGDLS and CDR2 YYNGEE. Losses at the gene ends were 0 bases for V and 4 bases for J; bases not matched to a gene: 4. The CDR3 DNA reads as TGTGCCAGCAGCGTAGAGCCTAGCGGATACAATGAGCAGTTCTTC. It yields the protein CASSVEPSGYNEQFF.

This clonotype was detected a few times. This chain connects TRBV4-1 to TRBJ1-2; possible D gene TRBD1, 5 bases. CDR1 is MGHRA, CDR2 YSYEKL, per germline. This CDR3 spans 15 amino acids. The V gene lost 1 base and the J gene lost 2 bases, with 11 bases spanning the gap. The CDR3 nucleotides read TGCGCCAGCAGCCAAGGCGGGGGGATGAACTATGGCTACACCTTC. This translates into CASSQGGGMNYGYTF.

This chain connects TRBV29-1 to TRBJ1-2; no clear D. The CDR3 is made up of 11 amino acids. In germline, CDR1 is SQVTM, CDR2 ANQGSEA. The V end was cut by 7 bases, the J end by 7 bases, with 13 bases between. The CDR3 nucleotides are TGCAGCGCCACACTCGCCGGTGGCTACACCTTC. It codes for CSATLAGGYTF.

Only a few counts were recorded for this clonotype. This CDR3 reads CASSLSPLTGAQFGELFF. The CDR3 DNA reads TGTGCCAGCAGTTTATCCCCCCTAACGGGAGCCCAATTCGGGGAGCTGTTTTTT. V and J are TRBV27 and TRBJ2-2; TRBD2 is a possible D gene (6 bases). The CDR3 is 18 residues long. Trimming stripped 0 bases from V and 7 bases from J, with 21 bases between. Germline lookup yields CDR1 MNHEY and CDR2 SMNVEV (reference sequence).

This clonotype appeared a single time. This may come from a read error, since a much larger clone is one base off. V usage is TRBV10-3 and J usage is TRBJ2-7; 7 bases line up with TRBD2. The length of the CDR3 is 13 residues. V lost 4 bases and J lost 3; bases outside the gene matches: 3. Germline V gene sequence: CDR1 ENHRY, CDR2 SYGVKD. The CDR3 coding sequence is TGTGCCATCAGTGGACGGGGGGTCTACGAGCAGTACTTC. It codes for CAISGRGVYEQYF.

The J gene is TRBJ2-1, the V gene TRBV4-1; 8 nucleotides align to TRBD1. The germline V gene encodes CDR1 MGHRA and CDR2 YSYEKL. The trim removed 2 bases at V and 5 bases at J, leaving 5 bases unmatched. The CDR3 has 15 amino acids. CDR3 nucleotide sequence: TGCGCCAGCAGCCAACCCGGGACAGGAGACAATGAGCAGTTCTTC. Protein product: CASSQPGTGDNEQFF.

This chain connects TRBV6-1 to TRBJ1-4; TRBD1 matches at 8 bases. The CDR3 is made up of 16 amino acids. Trimming cost V 1 base and J 8 bases; bases outside gene matches: 9. Germline V gene sequence: CDR1 MNHNS, CDR2 SASEGT. The CDR3 protein is CASSEEVQGVAEKLFF. For the CDR3, the DNA is TGTGCCAGCAGTGAAGAGGTACAGGGGGTTGCGGAAAAACTGTTTTTT.

In its sample, this clonotype was seen a few times. The rearrangement joins TRBV7-9 to TRBJ2-1, with 11 bases fitting TRBD2. The CDR3 spans 17 residues. Germline V gene lookup returns CDR1 SEHNR and CDR2 FQNEAQ (reference sequence). J lost 2 bases, V lost 8 bases, and 11 bases had no gene match. This CDR3 is CASGGHLGLAAYNEQFF. The DNA of the CDR3 is TGTGCCAGCGGGGGCCACCTGGGACTAGCGGCCTACAATGAGCAGTTCTTC.

This clonotype was detected a few times. This rearrangement joins TRBV27 to TRBJ2-7; D is undetermined. The V gene lost 5 bases and the J gene lost 1 base, with 15 bases spanning the gap. Germline CDR1 and CDR2: MNHEY and SMNVEV (reference sequence). The CDR3 length is 15 residues. The CDR3 DNA sequence: TGTGCCAGCAGTGGGGTGAGCCGAAATTCCTACGAGCAGTACTTC. Translating it yields CASSGVSRNSYEQYF.

This chain connects TRBV29-1 to TRBJ1-1; D is unclear. CDR1 and CDR2 (germline): SQVTM, ANQGSEA. The CDR3 totals 15 residues. Trimming took 2 bases from V and 0 from J, leaving 13 bases between them. The CDR3 region has the DNA TGCAGCGTTGAAAAGCTTCTCCTGGTGAACACTGAAGCTTTCTTT. It is translated as CSVEKLLLVNTEAFF. Full variable domain (missing parts from reference TRBV29-1 and TRBJ1-1): SAVISQKPSRDICQRGTSLTIQCQVDSQVTMMFWYRQQPGQSLTLIATANQGSEATYESGFVIDKFPISRPNLTFSTLTVSNMSPEDSSIYLCSVEKLLLVNTEAFFGQGTRLTVV.

This clonotype has just a few counts. This chain joins TRBV12-5 and TRBJ2-3, with D possibly being TRBD2 (6 bases). CDR1 and CDR2 (germline): LGHNT, FRNRAP. The CDR3 is made up of 14 amino acids. Deletions cut 2 bases from V and 1 base from J, with 7 bases between. Written as DNA, the CDR3 is TGTGCTAGTGGTTTGACGGGGGGCACAGATACGCAGTATTTT. Protein: CASGLTGGTDTQYF.

The table lists this clonotype with a few counts. V usage is TRBV4-3 and J usage is TRBJ2-7, with unresolved D. Trimming removed 0 bases from V and 0 bases from J, with 9 bases in between. Germline assignment: CDR1 LGHNA and CDR2 YSLEER. This CDR3 has 15 amino acids. In DNA, the CDR3 is TGCGCCAGCAGCCAAGATGCCCGATTCTCCTACGAGCAGTACTTC. Amino acid sequence: CASSQDARFSYEQYF.

Details on this clonotype: An end of the junction differs from the germline gene, which may be a read error. The J gene is TRBJ1-2, the V gene TRBV4-1; no firm D call. The CDR3 runs to 15 residues. The germline V gene encodes CDR1 MGHRA and CDR2 YSYEKL. The CDR3 coding sequence is TGCGCCAACAGCCAAGCCCAAGGAGGGTACTATGGCTACACCTTC. Its protein is CANSQAQGGYYGYTF.

This clonotype was observed once. The chain couples TRBV4-3 to TRBJ1-1, with 8 bases identical to TRBD1. Germline values: CDR1 LGHNA, CDR2 YSLEER. V lost 1 base to trimming and J lost 3 bases; unmatched junction nucleotides: 10. CDR3 size: 17 residues. The chain's CDR3 is CASSQGVPGQGDTEAFF. The CDR3 region has the DNA TGCGCCAGCAGCCAAGGTGTCCCCGGACAGGGCGACACTGAAGCTTTCTTT.